Following are 16 T cell receptor beta chains from one sample sequenced in a study of T cells after yellow fever vaccination. Using its own MiXCR run on the 5' RACE reads, TCRdb lists one record per CDR3 protein. The table lists approximately 300,000 distinct CDR3 sequences, roughly 8.7% of them singletons. The sample consisted of PBMCs, taken on the day of the first yellow fever vaccination. These receptors originate from a man younger than 30 who received the YFV17D yellow fever vaccine.

This clonotype occurred a few times. The chain is built from TRBV5-1 and TRBJ2-5; 9 bases agree with TRBD1. The V and J ends lost 0 bases and 4 bases, in that order; junction bases with no gene match: 7. Germline V lookup: CDR1 SGHRS, CDR2 YFSETQ. The CDR3 runs 16 residues. CDR3 nucleotides: TGCGCCAGCAGCTTGGGGGGACAGGGTCGCGGAGAGACCCAGTACTTC. It translates to CASSLGGQGRGETQYF.

This clonotype has more than one count but fewer than ten. The rearrangement uses TRBV28 and TRBJ2-7; 9 bases map to TRBD1. V was pared by 3 bases and J by 2 bases, with 8 bases of the junction left unmatched. Germline V gives CDR1 MDHEN, CDR2 SYDVKM. The length of the CDR3 is 16 residues. The CDR3 nucleotides read TGTGCCAGCAGTTTTCGGGACAGGGCGTACCCCTACGAGCAGTACGTC. This encodes CASSFRDRAYPYEQYV.

The chain has TRBV6-1 and TRBJ1-5; D remains ambiguous. Germline CDR1 and CDR2: MNHNS and SASEGT. The CDR3 is made up of 15 amino acids. The V and J ends lost 4 bases and 0 bases respectively, with 10 bases between them. The chain's CDR3 is CASSASAYSNQPQHF. The DNA of the CDR3 is TGTGCCAGCAGTGCTTCGGCCTATAGCAATCAGCCCCAGCATTTT.

This clonotype was detected a few times. The rearrangement links TRBV7-9 to TRBJ1-3, with no clear D. Looked up from germline, CDR1 is SEHNR and CDR2 is FQNEAQ (reference sequence). V gave up 2 bases and J gave up 0 bases, with 8 bases separating them. This CDR3 region has 15 residues. In nucleotides, the CDR3 is TGTGCCAGCAGCTTACCCAGGCCCTCTGGAAACACCATATATTTT. Translating gives CASSLPRPSGNTIYF.

This clonotype was recorded a few times. This chain uses TRBV5-6 with TRBJ1-1, with D hard to call. V lost 0 bases to trimming and J lost 5 bases, with 8 bases between them. CDR1 is SGHDT and CDR2 is YYEEEE in the germline V gene. The CDR3 runs to 13 residues. The CDR3 DNA follows: TGTGCCAGCAGCTTGGACCTAGGAACTGAAGCTTTCTTT. Its protein product is CASSLDLGTEAFF. The entire variable domain, with the rest obtained from reference TRBV5-6 and TRBJ1-1, is as follows: DAGVTQSPTHLIKTRGQQVTLRCSPKSGHDTVSWYQQALGQGPQFIFQYYEEEERQRGNFPDRFSGHQFPNYSSELNVNALLLGDSALYLCASSLDLGTEAFFGQGTRLTVV.

This clonotype was seen more than once but under ten times. The chain carries TRBV6-5 and TRBJ2-7, with D unclear. Germline CDR1 MNHEY, CDR2 SVGAGI. The CDR3 spans 14 residues. V lost 6 bases and J 0 bases, leaving 12 bases between the germline ends. CDR3 nucleotide sequence: TGTGCCAGCAGCAAGATGAGGAGCTCCTACGAGCAGTACTTC. Its translation is CASSKMRSSYEQYF.

At least ten counts were recorded for this clonotype. The genes are TRBV6-1 and TRBJ2-7; TRBD1 agrees at 7 bases. Unmatched junction bases numbered 6, after V lost 5 bases and J lost 2 bases. Germline V lookup: CDR1 MNHNS, CDR2 SASEGT. This CDR3 is 14 amino acids long. The CDR3 DNA follows: TGTGCCAGCAGTATCGGACAGGTGGCCTACGAGCAGTACTTC. This translates into CASSIGQVAYEQYF.

The V and J genes are TRBV4-2 and TRBJ2-2, with TRBD2 matching 7 bases. Germline CDR1 LGHNA, CDR2 YNFKEQ. J lost 5 bases, V lost 0 bases, and 9 bases had no gene match. The CDR3 consists of 17 residues. CDR3 sequence: CASSQEMASGETGELFF. As DNA, the CDR3 is TGTGCCAGCAGCCAAGAAATGGCCAGCGGGGAGACCGGGGAGCTGTTTTTT.

The V gene is TRBV25-1, the J gene TRBJ2-1; D is unresolved. The V and J ends lost 5 bases and 4 bases respectively, with 24 bases between them. Germline loops: CDR1 MGHDK, CDR2 SYGVNS. CDR3 size: 18 residues. The DNA for the CDR3 is TGTGCCAGCAGTCCTCAGCCCCACAGTTTGGCGATATACAATGAGCAGTTCTTC. Its translation: CASSPQPHSLAIYNEQFF.

The genes are TRBV5-1 and TRBJ2-4, with D hard to call. Trimming removed 0 bases from V and 1 base from J, with 8 bases in between. CDR1 SGHRS and CDR2 YFSETQ come from the germline V gene. CDR3 length: 15 amino acids. CDR3 nucleotide sequence: TGCGCCAGCAGCTTGGATGGGATGGCCAAAAACATTCAGTACTTC. Its protein is CASSLDGMAKNIQYF.

This clonotype has a handful of counts. The chain joins TRBV20-1 to TRBJ1-6; possible D gene TRBD1, 6 bases. The germline V and J ends were trimmed by 3 bases and 7 bases, with 10 bases remaining between them. Germline V CDR1 and CDR2: DFQATT, SNEGSKA (reference sequence). The CDR3 consists of 13 residues. This chain's CDR3 is CSASEDRNSPLHF. The DNA for the CDR3 is TGCAGTGCTAGTGAGGACAGAAATTCACCCCTCCACTTT.

This clonotype was counted ten times or more. The gene calls are TRBV5-5 and TRBJ2-2, with a possible D match to TRBD2 (6 bases). CDR3 size: 14 residues. The germline CDR1 and CDR2 sequences are SGHKS and YYEKEE (reference sequence). Trimming removed 3 bases from V and 4 bases from J, with 10 bases in between. The CDR3 DNA follows: TGTGCCAGCAGCTGGCAGGGAGGCACCGGGGAGCTGTTTTTT. Residues: CASSWQGGTGELFF.

This clonotype was observed many times. V gene TRBV20-1 combines with J gene TRBJ2-3; D perhaps matches TRBD2 (9 bases). The CDR3 loop spans 19 amino acids. Trimming stripped 5 bases from V and 1 base from J, with 28 bases between. From germline, CDR1 is DFQATT and CDR2 SNEGSKA (reference sequence). The CDR3 protein is CSAPRTGLLRTSGTDTQYF. The CDR3 coding sequence is TGCAGTGCTCCCCGGACAGGGTTATTGAGGACTAGCGGCACAGATACGCAGTATTTT.

This clonotype was seen ten or more times. The rearrangement links TRBV4-3 to TRBJ2-1; a possible D gene is TRBD2 (6 bases). This CDR3 is 15 amino acids long. CDR1 and CDR2 (germline): LGHNA, YSLEER. The V end lost 8 bases, the J end lost 0 bases, and 14 bases lay between the germline ends. This CDR3 reads CASAGTPSSYNEQFF. In nucleotides, the CDR3 is TGCGCCAGCGCCGGGACTCCCAGCTCCTACAATGAGCAGTTCTTC.

The V call is TRBV12-5, the J call TRBJ2-1; 9 nucleotides agree with TRBD2. V was clipped by 3 bases and J by 1 base; unmatched bases: 7. The germline CDR1 and CDR2 sequences are LGHNT and FRNRAP. There are 17 residues in the CDR3. CDR3 residues: CASGFRLAGESYNEQFF. CDR3 coding DNA: TGTGCTAGTGGTTTCCGTTTAGCGGGGGAGTCCTACAATGAGCAGTTCTTC.

This clonotype has at least ten counts. V is TRBV7-8 and J is TRBJ2-6; no clear D gene. The V gene's germline CDR1 is SGHVS and CDR2 FQNEAQ. V lost 5 bases, J lost 2 bases, and 7 bases lay in between. The CDR3 has 14 amino acids. The CDR3 here is CASSQDTGANVLTF. The CDR3 nucleotides are TGTGCCAGCAGCCAGGATACTGGGGCCAACGTCCTGACTTTC.